This TCR beta chain is from a study of blood T cell repertoires in COVID-19. Sequencing used immunoSEQ multiplex PCR; TCRdb keeps in-frame clones, though not all of them. The table includes approximately 470,000 clones, approximately 83% detected once. The CDR3 covers 15 residues. The V gene lost 2 bases and the J gene lost 1 base, with 11 bases spanning the gap. CDR1 is SEHNR and CDR2 is FQNEAQ in the germline V gene (reference sequence). The TCR originated in a human donor in a cohort sampled during active COVID-19. The gene calls are TRBV7-9 and TRBJ1-1; D is possibly TRBD1 (6 bases). The source material was peripheral blood. The CDR3 nucleotides read TGTGCCAGCAGCTTAACGTCACAGGGGAACACTGAAGCTTTCTTT. Translation: CASSLTSQGNTEAFF.